What follows is one T cell receptor beta chain and its context. What it recognizes is unknown. Since a much larger clone is just one base distant, this may be a read error. The conserved phenylalanine or tryptophan normally closing the CDR3 is absent here, so this likely arose from a read error. This sample is part of a study of breast tumors, draining lymph nodes, adjacent tissues. Breast cancer patients provided tissue from their axillary draining lymph nodes. MiXCR was run by TCRdb on the multiplex PCR reads, yielding one entry per CDR3 protein. The table lists 150,000 to 250,000 distinct CDR3 sequences, roughly 29% of them singletons. This CDR3 has 15 amino acids. Trimming shortened V by 2 bases and J by 10 bases, and 15 bases separated the two germline ends. Germline V gene lookup returns CDR1 MDHEN and CDR2 SYDVKM. Findings of the study overall: Tumor and nontumor repertoires were significantly more similar in luminal-like than in basal-like breast cancer. Tumors had less TCR diversity than lymph nodes, more than nontumor tissue.

Sequenced sample: axillary lymph node tissue. The origin of this receptor is a female donor with breast cancer. Some clones in this sample may be carry-over from other donors' samples. The chain has TRBV28 and TRBJ1-6; D ambiguous. CDR3 region: CASSLRALGGSPLHL. In nucleotides, the CDR3 is TGTGCCAGCAGTTTACGGGCCCTTGGAGGGTCACCCCTCCACCTT.